The 10 T cell receptor beta chains given below trace back to one sample, sequenced in a study of shared clonotypes between healthy human individuals. Repertoires were generated with immunoSEQ multiplex PCR, while TCRdb's copy carries only in-frame clones and drops some. The data show around 1.6 million clones, 95% to 99% seen once. What was sequenced was naive CD4+ T cells sorted from blood. Subset denoted: CD45RA+ positively selected. Receptors were obtained from a man aged 25 to 40 in good health.

This sequence joins TRBV27 and TRBJ2-7, with D possibly matching TRBD2 (6 bases). The CDR3 runs to 15 residues. Trimming shortened V by 6 bases and J by 2 bases, and 17 bases separated the two germline ends. The V gene's germline CDR1 is MNHEY and CDR2 SMNVEV (reference sequence). CDR3 region: CASRRENGGTYEQYF. The CDR3 coding sequence is TGTGCCAGCAGACGAGAAAATGGGGGGACCTACGAGCAGTACTTC.

V and J are TRBV28 and TRBJ1-3; no clear D gene. Trimming left V 2 bases short and J 5 bases short, with 16 bases between. Germline V gives CDR1 MDHEN, CDR2 SYDVKM. The CDR3 contains 16 residues. The CDR3 loop is CASSLQERVRRNTIYF. The CDR3 DNA sequence: TGTGCCAGCAGTTTACAGGAGAGGGTCCGACGAAACACCATATATTTT.

The J gene is TRBJ1-1, the V gene TRBV7-8; D is ambiguous. The germline V gene encodes CDR1 SGHVS and CDR2 FQNEAQ. Between the trimmed V and J ends, which lost 5 bases and 3 bases, there was a span of 16 bases. This CDR3 contains 15 residues. This chain's CDR3 is CASSPGMRRDTEAFF. The CDR3 DNA reads TGTGCCAGCAGCCCCGGGATGAGAAGGGACACTGAAGCTTTCTTT.

This rearrangement joins TRBV11-2 to TRBJ2-2, with D maybe TRBD1 (5 bases). This CDR3 contains 14 residues. Per the germline V gene, CDR1 is SGHAT and CDR2 is FQNNGV. V was trimmed by 3 bases and J by 5 bases, leaving 10 bases between them. The CDR3 sequence is CASSFARGTGELFF. For the CDR3, the DNA is TGTGCCAGCAGCTTCGCTAGGGGAACCGGGGAGCTGTTTTTT.

V usage is TRBV5-1 and J usage is TRBJ2-3, with D unclear. In germline, CDR1 is SGHRS, CDR2 YFSETQ. There are 16 residues in the CDR3. V gave up 0 bases and J gave up 4 bases, with 15 bases separating them. Here the CDR3 reads CASSLVVGQSADTQYF. The CDR3 DNA follows: TGCGCCAGCAGCTTGGTGGTAGGGCAGTCAGCAGATACGCAGTATTTT.

The chain uses TRBV2 and TRBJ1-4, with TRBD1 identical over 7 bases. Per the germline V gene, CDR1 is SNHLY and CDR2 is FYNNEI. The CDR3 loop spans 14 amino acids. V shed 6 bases, J shed 5 bases, and the junction held 6 bases outside the gene matches. CDR3 nucleotides: TGTGCCAGCAGCGAGGGACAGAAAAATGAAAAACTGTTTTTT. It translates to CASSEGQKNEKLFF.

The chain links TRBV7-2 to TRBJ2-7; tentatively, D is TRBD2 (5 bases). Germline CDR1 SGHTA, CDR2 FQGNSA. This CDR3 has 14 residues. V was cut by 3 bases and J by 2 bases, with 11 bases left in between. The CDR3 coding sequence is TGTGCCAGCAGCTTTCGGGGTAGCGCCTACGAGCAGTACTTC. It encodes CASSFRGSAYEQYF. Variable domain in full (rest from reference TRBV7-2 and TRBJ2-7): GAGVSQSPSNKVTEKGKDVELRCDPISGHTALYWYRQSLGQGLEFLIYFQGNSAPDKSGLPSDRFSAERTGGSVSTLTIQRTQQEDSAVYLCASSFRGSAYEQYFGPGTRLTVT.

The V gene is TRBV28, the J gene TRBJ1-5; TRBD1 might be the D (6 bases). The V gene lost 10 bases and the J gene lost 0 bases, with 16 bases spanning the gap. This CDR3 is built from 15 residues. The germline CDR1 and CDR2 sequences are MDHEN and SYDVKM. The CDR3 region is CAIQRGGPSNQPQHF. The CDR3 DNA is TGTGCCATCCAACGGGGGGGCCCTAGCAATCAGCCCCAGCATTTT.

This chain connects TRBV27 to TRBJ2-7; D uncertain. This CDR3 spans 14 amino acids. V shed 6 bases and J shed 2 bases, with 14 bases lying between them. From germline, CDR1 is MNHEY and CDR2 SMNVEV (reference sequence). The CDR3, as DNA: TGTGCCAGCAGCGTACTGGATGGAGCCTACGAGCAGTACTTC. It codes for CASSVLDGAYEQYF.

CDR3 nucleotide sequence: TGCGCCAGCAGCGGAGACCGGACTAGCGGGAGGCTCACAGATACGCAGTATTTT. Encoded protein: CASSGDRTSGRLTDTQYF. The V and J genes are TRBV10-1 and TRBJ2-3; 14 bases match TRBD2. Germline V gene lookup returns CDR1 WNHNN and CDR2 SYGVQD (reference sequence). The CDR3 sequence is 18 residues long. Germline trimming cut 6 bases from V and 2 bases from J; bases unmatched to any gene: 10.